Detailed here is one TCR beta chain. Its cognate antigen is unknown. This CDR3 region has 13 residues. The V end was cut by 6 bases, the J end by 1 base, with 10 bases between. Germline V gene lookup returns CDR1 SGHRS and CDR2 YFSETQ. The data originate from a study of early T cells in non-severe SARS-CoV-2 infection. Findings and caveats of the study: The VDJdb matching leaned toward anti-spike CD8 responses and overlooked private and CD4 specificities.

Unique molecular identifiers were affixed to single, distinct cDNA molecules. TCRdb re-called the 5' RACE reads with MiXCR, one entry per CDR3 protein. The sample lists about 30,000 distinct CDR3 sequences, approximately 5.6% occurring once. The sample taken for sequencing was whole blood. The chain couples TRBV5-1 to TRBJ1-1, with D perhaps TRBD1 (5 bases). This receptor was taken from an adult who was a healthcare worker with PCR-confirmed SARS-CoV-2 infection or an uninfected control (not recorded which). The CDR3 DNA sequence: TGCGCCAGCATTGCAGGGACGAACACTGAAGCTTTCTTT. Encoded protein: CASIAGTNTEAFF.